This entry lists 11 T cell receptor beta chains sequenced from one sample in a study of beta chain features in type 1 diabetes. General study points: Among patients with Type 1 diabetes, TCRB CDR3s were moderately but significantly shorter in every one of the four CD4+ subsets.

Their antigen targets remain unknown. The authors reverse transcribed all of the isolated RNA, so sequencing captured expressed TCRB transcripts. The table came from immunoSEQ multiplex PCR; TCRdb's copy has only in-frame clones and leaves some out. Among under 850,000 clones listed, roughly 13% were seen once. The sequencing sample was made of naive CD4+ T cells from blood. Receptors were obtained from a man aged 18 to 29 with type 1 diabetes.

This clone appeared a few times. The chain is built from TRBV30 and TRBJ1-1, with a weak D call TRBD1 (6 bases). This CDR3 is 13 amino acids long. The germline V gene has CDR1 GTSNPN and CDR2 SVGIG (reference sequence). V was pared by 3 bases and J by 3 bases, with 11 bases between. CDR3 bases: TGTGCCTGGAGCCGGGGGCATGACACTGAAGCTTTCTTT. Amino acids: CAWSRGHDTEAFF.

Only a few counts were recorded for this clone. The chain recombines TRBV7-9 with TRBJ2-7; 8 nucleotides align to TRBD1. Germline V lookup: CDR1 SEHNR, CDR2 FQNEAQ (reference sequence). The CDR3 spans 15 residues. The V segment lost 3 bases and the J segment 5 bases; nucleotides outside the gene matches: 9. CDR3 loop: CASSLSRTGSNEQYF. In DNA, the CDR3 is TGTGCCAGCAGCTTGTCTCGGACAGGGTCCAACGAGCAGTACTTC.

This clone occurred a few times. The genes are TRBV30 and TRBJ1-1; D is unresolved. This CDR3 region has 12 residues. With 3 bases removed from V and 5 bases from J, the gap between germline ends came to 10 bases. CDR1 GTSNPN and CDR2 SVGIG come from the germline V gene (reference sequence). The DNA of the CDR3 is TGTGCCTGGAGGAACCCCGGGACTGAAGCTTTCTTT. Translation gives CAWRNPGTEAFF.

Here the CDR3 reads CASSAGVGGYTF. In DNA form, the CDR3 reads TGTGCCAGCTCTGCCGGGGTAGGTGGCTACACCTTC. This chain links TRBV18 with TRBJ1-2, with D unclear. Germline V CDR1 and CDR2: KGHSH, LQKENI. The CDR3 is 12 residues long. V dropped 6 bases and J dropped 7 bases, with 12 bases sitting between them.

The rearrangement links TRBV13 to TRBJ2-1; 7 bases fit TRBD1. The trim removed 5 bases at V and 2 bases at J, leaving 6 bases unmatched. Per the germline V gene, CDR1 is PRHDT and CDR2 is FYEKMQ (reference sequence). The CDR3 is 15 residues long. CDR3 amino acids: CASSLTGITYNEQFF. The CDR3, as DNA: TGTGCCAGCAGCCTGACAGGGATCACCTACAATGAGCAGTTCTTC.

The chain combines TRBV7-8 with TRBJ1-1, with D uncertain. The CDR3 covers 13 residues. CDR1 SGHVS and CDR2 FQNEAQ come from the germline V gene. The ends were cut back, 1 base at V and 5 bases at J, with 8 bases in the middle. As DNA, the CDR3 is TGTGCCAGCAGCTTAGGTCTCTGGACTGAAGCTTTCTTT. Its translation is CASSLGLWTEAFF. The variable domain in full, with the rest retrieved from reference TRBV7-8 and TRBJ1-1, is GAGVSQSPRYKVAKRGQDVALRCDPISGHVSLFWYQQALGQGPEFLTYFQNEAQLDKSGLPSDRFFAERPEGSVSTLKIQRTQQEDSAVYLCASSLGLWTEAFFGQGTRLTVV.

This clone was counted a few times. The chain employs TRBV10-3 and TRBJ2-1; D is unresolved. Germline assignment: CDR1 ENHRY and CDR2 SYGVKD. V was clipped by 4 bases and J by 6 bases, with 7 bases between them. The CDR3 covers 12 residues. CDR3 nucleotide sequence: TGTGCCATCAGTGGGCAGATCAATGAGCAGTTCTTC. This encodes CAISGQINEQFF.

This clone turned up a few times. CDR3 amino acids: CASSTRLTSFYEQYF. CDR3 nucleotide sequence: TGTGCCAGCAGTACCCGACTAACTTCTTTCTACGAGCAGTACTTC. The chain uses TRBV28 and TRBJ2-7; perhaps TRBD2 as D (5 bases). Germline V CDR1 and CDR2: MDHEN, SYDVKM. V lost 5 bases to trimming and J lost 3 bases, with 17 bases between them. The CDR3 runs to 15 residues.

About this clone: Other DNA sequences in the same sample also yield this CDR3. The chain couples TRBV27 to TRBJ2-1; no firm D call. Germline V gene data show CDR1 as MNHEY and CDR2 as SMNVEV (reference sequence). CDR3 length equals 12 residues. V lost 5 bases and J 10 bases, leaving 12 bases between the germline ends. The CDR3 DNA sequence: TGTGCCAGCAGTCCTCGAATGGGGGAGCAGTTCTTC. This sequence encodes CASSPRMGEQFF.

This clone occurred a few times. This sequence joins TRBV5-1 and TRBJ2-7; a weak D match, TRBD2 (6 bases). The CDR3 is made up of 12 amino acids. The germline V and J ends were trimmed by 1 base and 5 bases, with 7 bases remaining between them. Germline CDR1 reads SGHRS; CDR2 reads YFSETQ. This CDR3 reads CASSLPSDEQYF. Here the CDR3 DNA reads TGCGCCAGCAGCTTGCCTAGCGACGAGCAGTACTTC. The full variable domain, with the rest looked up from reference TRBV5-1 and TRBJ2-7, is KAGVTQTPRYLIKTRGQQVTLSCSPISGHRSVSWYQQTPGQGLQFLFEYFSETQRNKGNFPGRFSGRQFSNSRSEMNVSTLELGDSALYLCASSLPSDEQYFGPGTRLTVT.

The chain has TRBV7-9 and TRBJ2-6, with 10 positions matching TRBD1. Germline V gene lookup returns CDR1 SEHNR and CDR2 FQNEAQ (reference sequence). The CDR3 runs 18 residues. With V trimmed by 1 base and J by 0 bases, 3 bases remained unmatched. The CDR3: CASSLGQGASSGANVLTF. CDR3 sequence (DNA): TGTGCCAGCAGCTTAGGACAGGGGGCCTCCTCTGGGGCCAACGTCCTGACTTTC. Full variable domain (rest looked up from reference TRBV7-9 and TRBJ2-6): DTGVSQNPRHKITKRGQNVTFRCDPISEHNRLYWYRQTLGQGPEFLTYFQNEAQLEKSRLLSDRFSAERPKGSFSTLEIQRTEQGDSAMYLCASSLGQGASSGANVLTFGAGSRLTVL.